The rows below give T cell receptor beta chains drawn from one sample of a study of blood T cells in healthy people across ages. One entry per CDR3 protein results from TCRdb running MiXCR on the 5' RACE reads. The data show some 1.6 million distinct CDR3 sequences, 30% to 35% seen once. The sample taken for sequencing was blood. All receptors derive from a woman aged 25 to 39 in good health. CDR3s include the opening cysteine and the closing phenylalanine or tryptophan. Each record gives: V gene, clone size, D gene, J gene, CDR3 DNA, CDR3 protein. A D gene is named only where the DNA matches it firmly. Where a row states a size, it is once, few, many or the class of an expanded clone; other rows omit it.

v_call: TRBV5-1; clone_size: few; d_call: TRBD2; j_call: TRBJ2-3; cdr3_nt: TGCGCCAGCAGCGCTGGACTAGTGCCTTCCACAGATACGCAGTATTTT; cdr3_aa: CASSAGLVPSTDTQYF
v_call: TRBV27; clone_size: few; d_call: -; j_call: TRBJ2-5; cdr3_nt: TGTGCCAGCAGTCCGTCCGGCTGGAGGGAGACCCAGTACTTC; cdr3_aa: CASSPSGWRETQYF
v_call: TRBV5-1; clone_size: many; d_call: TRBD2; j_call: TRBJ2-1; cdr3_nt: TGCGCCAGCAGCTTGGGGACTAGCGGGGGATACAATGAGCAGTTCTTC; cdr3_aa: CASSLGTSGGYNEQFF
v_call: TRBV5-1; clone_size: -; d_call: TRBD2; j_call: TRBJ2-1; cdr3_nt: TGCGCCAGCAGCCAACCCCGAGCGGGAGGGCCCGATGAGCAGTTCTTC; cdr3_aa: CASSQPRAGGPDEQFF
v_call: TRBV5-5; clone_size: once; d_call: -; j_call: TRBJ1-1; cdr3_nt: TGTGCCAGCGGCCTCGGGCTCGTTGCGGACACTGAAGCTTTCTTT; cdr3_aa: CASGLGLVADTEAFF
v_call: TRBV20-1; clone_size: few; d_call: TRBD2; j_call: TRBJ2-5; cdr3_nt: TGCAGTGCTAGAGATCCCGGGACTAGCGTTCAAGAGACCCAGTACTTC; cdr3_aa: CSARDPGTSVQETQYF
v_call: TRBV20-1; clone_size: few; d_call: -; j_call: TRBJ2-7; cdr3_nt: TGCAGTGCTCAAGCGGGGACAGGCCTCTACGAGCAGTACTTC; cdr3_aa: CSAQAGTGLYEQYF
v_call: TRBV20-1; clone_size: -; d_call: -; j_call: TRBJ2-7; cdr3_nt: TGCAGTGCTAGCGGGGATAGGGACTACGAGCAGTACTTC; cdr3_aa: CSASGDRDYEQYF
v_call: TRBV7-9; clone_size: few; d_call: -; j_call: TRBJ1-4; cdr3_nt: TGTGCCAGCAGCAATAATGAAAAACTGTTTTTT; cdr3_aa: CASSNNEKLFF
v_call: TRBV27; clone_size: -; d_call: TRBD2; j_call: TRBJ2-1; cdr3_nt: TGTGCCAGCAGCCCCGCTAGCGGGGAGTACAATGAGCAGTTCTTC; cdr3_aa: CASSPASGEYNEQFF
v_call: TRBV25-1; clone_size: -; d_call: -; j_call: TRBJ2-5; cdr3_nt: TGTGCCAGCAGTGAATGGAGACTAGTTGGGACCCAGTACTTC; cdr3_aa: CASSEWRLVGTQYF
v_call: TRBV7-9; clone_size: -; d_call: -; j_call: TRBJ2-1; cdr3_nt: TGTACCAGCAACCCTGGCGGGTTCTCCTACAATGAGCAGTTCTTC; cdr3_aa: CTSNPGGFSYNEQFF
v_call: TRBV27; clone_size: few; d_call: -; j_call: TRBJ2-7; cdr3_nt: TGTGCCAGCAGTTTCACAGGGGGGGTCTCCTACGAGCAGTACTTC; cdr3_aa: CASSFTGGVSYEQYF
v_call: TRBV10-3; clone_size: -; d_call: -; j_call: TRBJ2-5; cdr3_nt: TGTGCCATCAGTGAGTACAGGGTGGCCGGGCAAGAGACCCAGTACTTC; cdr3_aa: CAISEYRVAGQETQYF
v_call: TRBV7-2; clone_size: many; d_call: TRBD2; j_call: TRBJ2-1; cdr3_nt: TGTGCCAGCAGCTTCCCCCCGGGCGGGGGGGCGTACGAGCAGTTCTTC; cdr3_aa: CASSFPPGGGAYEQFF
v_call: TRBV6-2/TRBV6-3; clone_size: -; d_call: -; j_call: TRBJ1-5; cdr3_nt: TGTGCCAGCAGTTACGGACGGGATAGCAATCAGCCCCAGCATTTT; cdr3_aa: CASSYGRDSNQPQHF
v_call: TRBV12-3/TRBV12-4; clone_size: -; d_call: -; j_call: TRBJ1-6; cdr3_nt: TGTGCCAGCAGCGGTCGTTGGGGGGCGCTTAATTCACCCCTCCACTTT; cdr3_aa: CASSGRWGALNSPLHF
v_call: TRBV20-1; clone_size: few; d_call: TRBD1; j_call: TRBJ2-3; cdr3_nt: TGCAGTGCTATTTACAAGGGGGCTCCAAATACGCAGTATTTT; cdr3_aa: CSAIYKGAPNTQYF
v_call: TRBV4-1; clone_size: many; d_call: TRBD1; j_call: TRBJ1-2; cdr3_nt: TGCGCCAGCAGTACAACAGGGACAGGCTATGGCTACACCTTC; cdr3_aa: CASSTTGTGYGYTF
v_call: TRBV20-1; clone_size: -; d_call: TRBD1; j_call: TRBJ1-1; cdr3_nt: TGCAGTGCTAGGGGGGGACAGGCGAACACTGAAGCTTTCTTT; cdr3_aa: CSARGGQANTEAFF
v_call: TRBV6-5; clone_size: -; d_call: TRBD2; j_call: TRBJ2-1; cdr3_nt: TGTGCCAGCAGTATTGCTAGCGGGAGTTCAAATGAGCAGTTCTTC; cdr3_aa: CASSIASGSSNEQFF
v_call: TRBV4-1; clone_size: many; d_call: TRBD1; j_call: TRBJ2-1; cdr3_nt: TGCGCCAGCAGCCAAGACTCCGGACAGGGGGCATATGAGCAGTTCTTC; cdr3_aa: CASSQDSGQGAYEQFF
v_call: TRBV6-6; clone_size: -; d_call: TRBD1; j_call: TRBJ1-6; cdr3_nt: TGTGCCAGCAGGACAGGGTTAAATTCACCCCTCCACTTT; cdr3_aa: CASRTGLNSPLHF
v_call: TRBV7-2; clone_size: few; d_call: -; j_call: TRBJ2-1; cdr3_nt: TGTGCCAGCAGCCTCCGGACACCAGAGCAGTTCTTC; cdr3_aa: CASSLRTPEQFF
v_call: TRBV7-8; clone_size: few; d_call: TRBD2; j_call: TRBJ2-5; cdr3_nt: TGTGCCAGCAGTTATAGCGGGGGGGATCAAGAGACCCAGTACTTC; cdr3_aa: CASSYSGGDQETQYF
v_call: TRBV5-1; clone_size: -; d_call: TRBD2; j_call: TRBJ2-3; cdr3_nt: TGCGCCAGCAGCTTGGCGCCCCAAGCGGGGGGCACAGATACGCAGTATTTT; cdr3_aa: CASSLAPQAGGTDTQYF
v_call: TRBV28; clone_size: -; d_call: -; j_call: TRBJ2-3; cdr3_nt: TGTGCCAGCAGTTTCCCCCACGCAGATACGCAGTATTTT; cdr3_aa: CASSFPHADTQYF
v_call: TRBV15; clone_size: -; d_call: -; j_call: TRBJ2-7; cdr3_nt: TGTGCCACCAGCAGAGGGATCAGGTCCTACGAGCAGTACTTC; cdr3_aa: CATSRGIRSYEQYF
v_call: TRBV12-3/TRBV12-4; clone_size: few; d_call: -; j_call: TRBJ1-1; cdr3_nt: TGTGCCAGCAGTTTAGCGGGGAACCTGAACACTGAAGCTTTCTTT; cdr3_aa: CASSLAGNLNTEAFF
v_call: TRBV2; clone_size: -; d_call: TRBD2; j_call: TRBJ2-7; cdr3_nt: TGTGCCAGCAGCGAACTAGCGGGAGGGCCGTACGAGCAGTGCTTC; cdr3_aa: CASSELAGGPYEQCF
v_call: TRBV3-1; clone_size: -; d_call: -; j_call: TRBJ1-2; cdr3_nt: TGTGCCAGCAGCAGCCCCGCGGGGGTTGGCTACACCTTC; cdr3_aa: CASSSPAGVGYTF
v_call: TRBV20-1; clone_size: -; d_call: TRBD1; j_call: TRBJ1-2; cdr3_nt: TGCAGTGCTTATCTAGAGTCGGACAGGTCACCTTATGGCTACACCTTC; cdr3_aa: CSAYLESDRSPYGYTF
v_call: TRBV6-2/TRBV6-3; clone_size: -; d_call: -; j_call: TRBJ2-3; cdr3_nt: TGTGCCAGCAGTTACTCGGCCCGCCTAGCCGCCCTCACAGATACGCAGTATTTT; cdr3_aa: CASSYSARLAALTDTQYF
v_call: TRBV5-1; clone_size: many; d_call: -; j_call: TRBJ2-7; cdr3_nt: TGCGCCAGCAGTGCCCTCGCGGGCGAGCAGTACTTC; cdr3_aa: CASSALAGEQYF
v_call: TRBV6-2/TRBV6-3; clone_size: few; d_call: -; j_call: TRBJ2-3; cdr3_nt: TGTGCCAGCAGGGCAATGGGGCGGGATACGCAGTATTTT; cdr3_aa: CASRAMGRDTQYF
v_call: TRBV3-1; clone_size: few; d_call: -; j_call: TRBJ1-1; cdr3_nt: TGTGCCAGCAGAATGAGGGGGAACACTGAAGCTTTCTTT; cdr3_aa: CASRMRGNTEAFF
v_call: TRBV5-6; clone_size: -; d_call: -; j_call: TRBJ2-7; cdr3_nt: TGTGCCAGCAGCTGGGGCGGGAACTCCTACGAGCAGTACTTC; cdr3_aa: CASSWGGNSYEQYF
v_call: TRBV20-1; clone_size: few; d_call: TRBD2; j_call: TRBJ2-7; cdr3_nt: TGCAGTGCTAGCGTACCGACTCGCGGGAGCGCCTACGAGCAGTACTTC; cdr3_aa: CSASVPTRGSAYEQYF
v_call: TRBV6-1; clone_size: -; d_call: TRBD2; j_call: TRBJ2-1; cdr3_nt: TGTGCCAGCAGTGCCCTCCTGACTAGCGGAGCTAACAATGAGCAGTTCTTC; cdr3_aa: CASSALLTSGANNEQFF